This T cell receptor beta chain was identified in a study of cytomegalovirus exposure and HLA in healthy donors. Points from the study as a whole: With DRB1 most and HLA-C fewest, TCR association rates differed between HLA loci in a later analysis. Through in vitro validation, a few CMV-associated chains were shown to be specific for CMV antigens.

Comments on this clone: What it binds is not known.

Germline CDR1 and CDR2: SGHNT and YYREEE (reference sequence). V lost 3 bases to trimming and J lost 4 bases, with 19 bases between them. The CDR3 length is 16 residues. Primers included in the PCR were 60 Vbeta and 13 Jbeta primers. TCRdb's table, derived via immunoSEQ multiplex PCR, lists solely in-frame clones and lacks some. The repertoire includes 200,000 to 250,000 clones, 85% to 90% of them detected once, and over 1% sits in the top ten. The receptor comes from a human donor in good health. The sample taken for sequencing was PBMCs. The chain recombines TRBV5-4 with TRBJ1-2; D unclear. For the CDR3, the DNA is TGTGCCAGCAGCTCCGGTCGACCTAGACGTGGCTATGGCTACACCTTC. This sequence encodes CASSSGRPRRGYGYTF.